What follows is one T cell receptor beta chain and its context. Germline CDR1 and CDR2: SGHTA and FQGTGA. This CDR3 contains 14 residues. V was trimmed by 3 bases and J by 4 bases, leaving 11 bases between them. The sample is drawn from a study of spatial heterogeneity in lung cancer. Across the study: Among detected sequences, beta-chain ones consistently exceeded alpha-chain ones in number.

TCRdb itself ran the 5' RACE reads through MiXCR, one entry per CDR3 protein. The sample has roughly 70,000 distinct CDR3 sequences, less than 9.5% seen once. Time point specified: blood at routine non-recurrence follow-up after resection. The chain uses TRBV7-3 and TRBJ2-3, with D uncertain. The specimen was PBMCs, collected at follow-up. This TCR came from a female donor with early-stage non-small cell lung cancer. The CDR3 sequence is CASSFGQPPDTQYF. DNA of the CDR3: TGTGCCAGCAGCTTTGGGCAACCCCCAGATACGCAGTATTTT.